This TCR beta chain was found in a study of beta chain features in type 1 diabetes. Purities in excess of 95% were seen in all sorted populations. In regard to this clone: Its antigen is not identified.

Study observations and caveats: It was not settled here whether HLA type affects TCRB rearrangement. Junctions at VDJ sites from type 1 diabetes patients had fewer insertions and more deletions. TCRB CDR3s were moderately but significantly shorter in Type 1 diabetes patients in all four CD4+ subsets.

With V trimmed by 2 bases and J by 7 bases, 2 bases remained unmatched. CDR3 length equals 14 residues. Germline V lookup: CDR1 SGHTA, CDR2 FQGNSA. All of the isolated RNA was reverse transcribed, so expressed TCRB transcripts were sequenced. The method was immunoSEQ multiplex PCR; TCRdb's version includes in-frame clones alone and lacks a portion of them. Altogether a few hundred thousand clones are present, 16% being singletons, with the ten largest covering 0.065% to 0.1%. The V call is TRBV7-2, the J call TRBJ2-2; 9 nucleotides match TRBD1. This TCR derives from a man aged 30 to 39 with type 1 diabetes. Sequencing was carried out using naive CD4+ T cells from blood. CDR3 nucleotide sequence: TGTGCCAGCAGCTTAACAGGGGGCTACGGGGAGCTGTTTTTT. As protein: CASSLTGGYGELFF.